This TCR beta chain is drawn from a study of CXCR3-negative and CXCR3-positive naive CD8 T cells (dated by TCRdb to between 2018 and 2021). In terms of the full investigation: In total, approximately 140 million TRB reads were obtained, which works out to roughly 1.5 +/- 0.3 million reads per library. Diversity and physicochemical repertoire analyses covered some ten donors pooled from two independent experiments. The TRBV-TRBJ cluster analysis covered naive subsets from several donors and memory cells from 3 donors. Broader findings and caveats from the paper: Because surface CD5, which is linked to self-reactivity in mice, was comparable between the naive subsets, TCR interaction strength was also inferred from TRB CDR3 physicochemical properties. TRB CDR3s from CXCR3-positive naive cells showed higher hydrophobicity (lower Kidera factor 4), lower energy, and higher strength and volume indices than CXCR3-negative naive cells. TRBV-TRBJ usage was similar between naive CXCR3-negative and CXCR3-positive cells from the same donor, while memory cells showed distinct patterns. Freshly isolated PBMCs were used for most assays because CXCR3 expression went down partially after cryopreservation. Repertoire diversity was comparably high in both naive subsets but much lower in memory CD8+ T cells.

The sequencing machine was a NextSeq 550. The Human TCR Profiling Kit (MiLaboratory) was used to make UMI-labeled 5' RACE TRB cDNA libraries. cDNA synthesis used the entire amount of extracted RNA, and PCR amplification then used the entire amount of cDNA produced. Libraries were prepared in parallel using an identical number of PCR cycles. Regarding the original processing steps: With a requirement of at least two reads per UMI, MIGEC and MiXCR extracted about 50,000 +/- 10,000 unique UMI-labeled TRB cDNA molecules per library. An average of roughly 40,000 +/- 10,000 functional in-frame TRB CDR3 nucleotide clonotypes without stop codons was found per library. After downsampling to 5000 UMI-labeled TRB molecules per sample, diversity metrics such as normalized Shannon-Wiener and Chao1 were calculated in VDJtools. For the central five CDR3 residues, VDJtools calculated physicochemical properties weighted by clonotype size, namely interaction energy, strength, volume and Kidera factor 4. TCRdb reprocessed the sequencing reads and holds a single record per CDR3 protein sequence, with no DNA. The V and J calls reflect TCRdb's pipeline rather than the authors' work. The data table for this sample lists 4,000 to 6,000 distinct CDR3 sequences. Over 2% of the sample is held by the ten biggest clonotypes.

This clonotype qualifies as medium-sized (0.01 to 0.1%) by its frequency, with no count on file. No cognate antigen has been identified for it. Each CD8+ T cell subset was flow-sorted in triplicate, and around 300,000 cells per subset were placed directly into RLT lysis buffer. To exclude memory contaminants, naive CD8+ T cells were stringently defined as CD45RO-CCR7+CD27+CD95-. Peripheral blood mononuclear cells were isolated from buffy coats by standard density gradient centrifugation. Naive CXCR3-negative and CXCR3-positive CD8+ T cells were flow-sorted using a FACSAria III. An RNeasy Mini Kit was used to extract total RNA from the sorted cells. The CDR3 has 16 amino acids, counting the end cysteine and phenylalanine. The nucleotide record is missing. CDR1 LGHDT and CDR2 YNNKEL are derived from the germline V gene (reference sequence).

The clonotype originates from a human donor in good health. Some clones in this sample may be carry-over from other donors' samples. Sample: naive CXCR3+ CD8+ T cells from blood. Interpreted using the paper, the cell subset or site label stands for: CD45RO-CCR7+CD27+CD95- naive CD8+ T cells expressing CXCR3 (TNR3+). Here the chain combines TRBV3-1 and TRBJ2-1; TCRdb indicates TRBD2, and absent DNA this call remains unverified. The CDR3 has the sequence CASSQLTSGGYNEQFF.